This T cell receptor (beta chain) was identified in a study of graft-versus-host responses after intestinal transplantation. The table came from immunoSEQ multiplex PCR; TCRdb's copy has only in-frame clones and leaves some out. The table shows approximately 24,000 clones, with approximately 93% occurring only once. There are 14 residues in the CDR3. Germline trimming cut 6 bases from V and 4 bases from J; bases unmatched to any gene: 4. Germline CDR1 LNHDA, CDR2 SQIVND (reference sequence). Study observations and caveats: Peak circulating GvH clone levels tracked with early post-transplant HvG declines. The authors found GvH clones in recipient marrow, some appearing first in ileum or blood. High graft-versus-host to host-versus-graft clonal ratios were seen in allografts of patients with graft-donor T cell macrochimerism.

In this sample, this clone turned up once. Its specificity is not known. The V and J genes are TRBV19 and TRBJ1-2; 11 nucleotides align to TRBD1. Here the sequenced sample was PBMCs, taken 18 days after transplant. The receptor was derived from a human patient who received an intestinal transplant, so some T cells may come from the graft donor. For the CDR3, the DNA is TGTGCCAGTAGCCTGGACAGGGGGCCCTATGGCTACACCTTC. Translating gives CASSLDRGPYGYTF.